A single sample is the source of the 18 T cell receptor beta chains below, sequenced in a study of beta chain features in type 1 diabetes. Expressed TCRB transcripts were sequenced because the entire RNA isolate underwent reverse transcription. Only in-frame clones appear in the TCRdb table, and some are missing; sequencing was by immunoSEQ multiplex PCR. The data contain some 290,000 clones, roughly 24% of them singletons. The antigens for these receptors are not known. General observations from the study: Type 1 diabetes patients had moderately but significantly shorter TCRB CDR3s in all four CD4+ subsets.

The sequencing input was naive CD4+ T cells from blood. These receptors were taken from a woman aged 25 to 39 with type 1 diabetes.

V is TRBV28 and J is TRBJ2-5, with TRBD1 matching over 7 bases. V shed 5 bases and J 5 bases; nucleotides not matched to a gene: 14. Germline V lookup: CDR1 MDHEN, CDR2 SYDVKM. The CDR3 runs 16 residues. In DNA form, the CDR3 reads TGTGCCAGCAGTCCTCTAGGGGGCCCCTCCAGGGAGACCCAGTACTTC. Protein sequence: CASSPLGGPSRETQYF. Full variable domain (rest looked up from reference TRBV28 and TRBJ2-5): DVKVTQSSRYLVKRTGEKVFLECVQDMDHENMFWYRQDPGLGLRLIYFSYDVKMKEKGDIPEGYSVSREKKERFSLILESASTNQTSMYLCASSPLGGPSRETQYFGPGTRLLVL.

This chain joins TRBV29-1 and TRBJ2-1; 7 bases map to TRBD1. Germline V gene sequence: CDR1 SQVTM, CDR2 ANQGSEA. The CDR3 runs 14 residues. Unmatched junction bases numbered 7, after V lost 3 bases and J lost 5 bases. CDR3 sequence reads: CSVDVRDSHNEQFF. In DNA form, the CDR3 reads TGCAGCGTTGATGTCCGGGACAGTCACAATGAGCAGTTCTTC.

This chain connects TRBV27 to TRBJ2-7; 9 bases agree with TRBD2. CDR1 is MNHEY and CDR2 is SMNVEV in the germline V gene (reference sequence). The junction had 5 bases not matched to a gene; V was cut back by 3 bases and J by 2 bases. CDR3 length: 15 amino acids. The CDR3 protein is CASSFLAGPPYEQYF. The CDR3 DNA sequence: TGTGCCAGCAGTTTCCTAGCGGGACCTCCCTACGAGCAGTACTTC.

This chain joins TRBV7-2 and TRBJ2-6; tentatively, D is TRBD2 (5 bases). Germline V gene data show CDR1 as SGHTA and CDR2 as FQGNSA. This CDR3 comprises 18 residues. Trimming stripped 1 base from V and 1 base from J, with 14 bases between. This CDR3 is CASSLVSLATSGANVLTF. For the CDR3, the DNA is TGTGCCAGCAGCTTAGTTTCGCTAGCCACTTCTGGGGCCAACGTCCTGACTTTC.

The rearrangement joins TRBV29-1 to TRBJ2-3, with a weak D call TRBD1 (6 bases). Per the germline V gene, CDR1 is SQVTM and CDR2 is ANQGSEA. The V and J ends lost 7 bases and 3 bases respectively, with 14 bases between them. The CDR3 spans 13 residues. In DNA form, the CDR3 reads TGCAGCGCCTGGCAGGGGACGACAGATACGCAGTATTTT. This sequence encodes CSAWQGTTDTQYF.

This clone came up a few times. The chain recombines TRBV4-1 with TRBJ1-2, with 8 bases lining up with TRBD1. Germline V CDR1 and CDR2: MGHRA, YSYEKL. The CDR3 is 17 residues long. Germline trimming cut 4 bases from V and 0 bases from J; bases unmatched to any gene: 10. The CDR3 nucleotides are TGCGCCAGCAGCCCCCCGGGACAGGCTCTAGCTAACTATGGCTACACCTTC. Its protein is CASSPPGQALANYGYTF.

The sample holds a few counts of this clone. This sequence joins TRBV9 and TRBJ1-2; D is ambiguous. The ends were cut back, 0 bases at V and 4 bases at J, with 4 bases in the middle. Germline V gene data show CDR1 as SGDLS and CDR2 as YYNGEE. The CDR3 length is 12 residues. Here the CDR3 reads CASSVVAYGYTF. The DNA of the CDR3 is TGTGCCAGCAGCGTAGTGGCCTATGGCTACACCTTC.

The chain has TRBV29-1 and TRBJ2-6, with a weak D call TRBD1 (6 bases). V was shortened by 6 bases and J by 4 bases, with 10 bases between the two germline ends. Looked up from germline, CDR1 is SQVTM and CDR2 is ANQGSEA. CDR3 length: 13 amino acids. The CDR3 bases are TGCAGCGTCAGGGGATCCGGGGCCAACGTCCTGACTTTC. The encoded protein is CSVRGSGANVLTF.

This clone was recorded a few times. The gene calls are TRBV7-2 and TRBJ2-4; D is undetermined. V was cut by 5 bases and J by 0 bases, with 8 bases left in between. The germline CDR1 and CDR2 sequences are SGHTA and FQGNSA. CDR3 length: 14 residues. CDR3 sequence: CASSPGLAKNIQYF. As DNA, the CDR3 is TGTGCCAGCAGCCCCGGGTTAGCCAAAAACATTCAGTACTTC. The whole variable domain, filled in from reference TRBV7-2 and TRBJ2-4, reads GAGVSQSPSNKVTEKGKDVELRCDPISGHTALYWYRQSLGQGLEFLIYFQGNSAPDKSGLPSDRFSAERTGGSVSTLTIQRTQQEDSAVYLCASSPGLAKNIQYFGAGTRLSVL.

The table lists this clone with a few counts. The chain carries TRBV7-3 and TRBJ2-2, with 8 bases lining up with TRBD1. V lost 5 bases and J lost 6; bases outside the gene matches: 5. The germline gives CDR1 SGHTA, CDR2 FQGTGA. The CDR3 totals 14 residues. CDR3 protein: CASSLNRGSGELFF. CDR3 in DNA: TGTGCCAGCAGCCTAAACAGGGGGTCCGGGGAGCTGTTTTTT.

V and J are TRBV27 and TRBJ2-6; D is possibly TRBD2 (6 bases). The CDR3 contains 17 residues. Germline loops: CDR1 MNHEY, CDR2 SMNVEV (reference sequence). Trimming left V 3 bases short and J 0 bases short, with 12 bases between. The CDR3 reads CASSLVSGSSGANVLTF. In nucleotides, the CDR3 is TGTGCCAGCAGTTTGGTCTCCGGGAGCTCTGGGGCCAACGTCCTGACTTTC.

V and J are TRBV7-9 and TRBJ2-5, with 8 bases matching TRBD2. Germline-derived CDR1 and CDR2 are SEHNR and FQNEAQ (reference sequence). V dropped 5 bases and J dropped 3; count of bases not matched to a gene: 14. CDR3 length equals 17 residues. The CDR3 DNA follows: TGTGCCAGCAGCCTGAGACGGGGGGGCGGACGGAAAGAGACCCAGTACTTC. Residues: CASSLRRGGGRKETQYF.

The genes are TRBV18 and TRBJ2-1; D is perhaps TRBD1 (6 bases). The V end lost 1 base, the J end lost 0 bases, and 10 bases lay between the germline ends. From germline, CDR1 is KGHSH and CDR2 LQKENI. The CDR3 contains 16 residues. This CDR3 reads CASSPQRTDSYNEQFF. As DNA, the CDR3 is TGTGCCAGCTCACCACAACGGACAGACTCCTACAATGAGCAGTTCTTC.

This clone has more than one count but fewer than ten. This chain links TRBV10-3 with TRBJ2-1; 10 nucleotides line up with TRBD2. The CDR3 is made up of 15 amino acids. J gave up 6 bases and V 6 bases, and 8 bases lay outside the gene matches. CDR1 and CDR2 from the germline V gene are ENHRY and SYGVKD. The CDR3 spells CAIRDLAGEANEQFF. Here the CDR3 DNA reads TGTGCCATCAGGGATCTAGCGGGGGAGGCCAATGAGCAGTTCTTC.

This chain connects TRBV9 to TRBJ2-7; 11 bases match TRBD2. This CDR3 is 14 amino acids long. Germline values: CDR1 SGDLS, CDR2 YYNGEE. V lost 3 bases to trimming and J lost 4 bases; unmatched junction nucleotides: 3. The CDR3 protein is CASSGSGRAYEQYF. DNA for the CDR3: TGTGCCAGCAGCGGTAGCGGGAGGGCTTACGAGCAGTACTTC.

This clone was found a few times. J is TRBJ1-4 and V is TRBV28; 7 bases align to TRBD1. The CDR3 covers 15 residues. Germline V gives CDR1 MDHEN, CDR2 SYDVKM. J gave up 5 bases and V 2 bases, and 5 bases lay outside the gene matches. The CDR3 sequence is CASSLAGTENEKLFF. Here the CDR3 DNA reads TGTGCCAGCAGTTTAGCCGGGACAGAGAATGAAAAACTGTTTTTT. Combining the CDR3 with reference TRBV28 and TRBJ1-4 gives the whole variable domain DVKVTQSSRYLVKRTGEKVFLECVQDMDHENMFWYRQDPGLGLRLIYFSYDVKMKEKGDIPEGYSVSREKKERFSLILESASTNQTSMYLCASSLAGTENEKLFFGSGTQLSVL.

This clone was counted between two and nine times. J is TRBJ2-5 and V is TRBV10-3, with unresolved D. The CDR3 has 13 amino acids. V was cut by 8 bases and J by 2 bases, with 12 bases left in between. Germline V gene sequence: CDR1 ENHRY, CDR2 SYGVKD. The CDR3 here is CAIAYGRQETQYF. In DNA, the CDR3 is TGTGCCATCGCTTATGGGCGTCAAGAGACCCAGTACTTC.

This clone was seen a handful of times. The chain recombines TRBV7-3 with TRBJ2-7; tentative D call: TRBD1 (6 bases). Trimming removed 5 bases from V and 3 bases from J, with 11 bases in between. CDR3 length equals 13 residues. From germline, CDR1 is SGHTA and CDR2 FQGTGA. The CDR3 here is CASSPTQGYEQYF. CDR3 DNA: TGTGCCAGCAGCCCCACACAGGGCTACGAGCAGTACTTC.